These 22 T cell receptor beta chains came from one sample sequenced in a study of blood T cell repertoires in COVID-19. The protocol was immunoSEQ multiplex PCR, while the TCRdb copy is restricted to in-frame clones and leaves out a portion. The sample consists of some 190,000 clones, around nine tenths of them appearing once. Material: peripheral blood. The source of these receptors is a human donor in a cohort sampled during active COVID-19.

The rearrangement joins TRBV25-1 to TRBJ2-1, with 11 bases identical to TRBD1. There are 15 residues in the CDR3. V shed 8 bases, J shed 5 bases, and the junction held 8 bases outside the gene matches. Germline-derived CDR1 and CDR2 are MGHDK and SYGVNS. The DNA of the CDR3 is TGTGCCAGCTGCAGAGGACAGGGGGCCGACAATGAGCAGTTCTTC. It is translated as CASCRGQGADNEQFF.

In its sample, this clone was seen once. The V call is TRBV10-3, the J call TRBJ2-1; perhaps TRBD1 as D (5 bases). CDR1 is ENHRY, CDR2 SYGVKD, per germline. Trimming removed 4 bases from V and 2 bases from J, with 15 bases in between. The CDR3 loop spans 16 amino acids. This chain's CDR3 is CAISGRQPGTYNEQFF. CDR3 DNA: TGTGCCATCAGTGGTAGACAGCCCGGAACCTACAATGAGCAGTTCTTC.

The chain employs TRBV7-2 and TRBJ2-3; 10 bases line up with TRBD2. This CDR3 region has 16 residues. Losses at the gene ends were 4 bases for V and 3 bases for J; bases not matched to a gene: 7. The germline V gene encodes CDR1 SGHTA and CDR2 FQGNSA. CDR3 DNA sequence: TGTGCCAGCAGCTCACGTCTAGCGGGAGTAACAGATACGCAGTATTTT. Translation gives CASSSRLAGVTDTQYF.

This chain's CDR3 is CASSLWGPEAFF. The CDR3 DNA follows: TGTGCCAGCAGTTTATGGGGCCCCGAAGCTTTCTTT. The chain is built from TRBV12-3 or TRBV12-4 and TRBJ1-1, with D perhaps matching TRBD1 (5 bases). The length of the CDR3 is 12 residues. Trimming took 2 bases from V and 8 from J, leaving 9 bases between them.

The chain couples TRBV6-2 or TRBV6-3 to TRBJ2-7; the match to TRBD1 covers 8 bases. Trimming removed 4 bases from V and 4 bases from J; junction bases left unmatched: 9. The germline CDR1 and CDR2 sequences are MNHEY and SVGEGT. The CDR3 has 15 amino acids. CDR3 nucleotide sequence: TGTGCCAGCAGTTTCGTCCGGGACAGGTCATACGAGCAGTACTTC. It translates to CASSFVRDRSYEQYF.

This chain links TRBV28 with TRBJ1-2; D gene unclear. There are 16 residues in the CDR3. CDR1 and CDR2 (germline): MDHEN, SYDVKM. V shed 5 bases and J shed 8 bases, with 24 bases lying between them. The CDR3 DNA follows: TGTGCCAGCAGTGGAACGAGGGCGCCTCCCTATTTCGGCTACACCTTC. Translation: CASSGTRAPPYFGYTF.

The count of this clone is one. The chain couples TRBV27 to TRBJ2-1, with D possibly matching TRBD2 (6 bases). This CDR3 is built from 16 residues. With 2 bases removed from V and 0 bases from J, the gap between germline ends came to 11 bases. Germline V gives CDR1 MNHEY, CDR2 SMNVEV (reference sequence). The CDR3 is CASSLRGLPSYNEQFF. The DNA for the CDR3 is TGTGCCAGCAGTTTAAGGGGACTCCCCTCCTACAATGAGCAGTTCTTC.

The V gene is TRBV14, the J gene TRBJ1-1; maybe TRBD1 (6 bases). From germline, CDR1 is SGHDN and CDR2 FVKESK. Between the trimmed V and J ends, which lost 5 bases and 6 bases, there was a span of 25 bases. This CDR3 is 17 amino acids long. The CDR3 DNA reads as TGTGCCAGCAGCTACAACCCAGGGGCTCTGAAGGAAGCTGAAGCTTTCTTT. It yields the protein CASSYNPGALKEAEAFF.

This clone has just one count. The rearrangement uses TRBV7-2 and TRBJ2-1, with 9 bases identical to TRBD2. This CDR3 contains 13 residues. V dropped 7 bases and J dropped 7; count of bases not matched to a gene: 5. CDR1 SGHTA and CDR2 FQGNSA come from the germline V gene. CDR3 in amino acids: CASNPAGGNEQFF. CDR3 bases: TGTGCCAGCAACCCCGCGGGGGGGAATGAGCAGTTCTTC.

The V and J genes are TRBV25-1 and TRBJ2-1, with 11 positions matching TRBD2. The CDR3 is 15 residues long. Germline values: CDR1 MGHDK, CDR2 SYGVNS. The ends lost 4 bases at V and 4 bases at J; junction bases unmatched: 3. CDR3 loop: CASSARLAGYNEQFF. As DNA, the CDR3 is TGTGCCAGCAGTGCCAGACTAGCGGGGTACAATGAGCAGTTCTTC.

The CDR3 protein is CASSKTATTNYGYTF. The CDR3 DNA sequence: TGTGCCAGTAGTAAAACCGCTACTACTAACTATGGCTACACCTTC. V is TRBV19 and J is TRBJ1-2; no clear D gene. The length of the CDR3 is 15 residues. The V and J ends lost 4 bases and 0 bases respectively, with 12 bases between them. CDR1 and CDR2 (germline): LNHDA, SQIVND (reference sequence).

The J gene is TRBJ2-1, the V gene TRBV21-1; the D call TRBD2 from the table was never checked on the DNA. TRBV21-1 is marked as a pseudogene. CDR3 length: 18 residues. The CDR3 nucleotides read TGTGCCAGCAGCAAAGAAAGATGGCACCTAGCGAGATACAATGAGCAGTTCTTC. Translation gives CASSKERWHLARYNEQFF.

This clone was seen a single time. The rearrangement links TRBV23-1 to TRBJ2-3, with 8 bases fitting TRBD2. TRBV23-1 is an ORF for which the function is uncertain. V lost 2 bases, J lost 3 bases, and 10 bases stayed unmatched. The CDR3 loop spans 17 amino acids. Here the CDR3 reads CASSQAPGGGRTDTQYF. For the CDR3, the DNA is TGCGCCAGCAGTCAAGCCCCCGGCGGGGGGAGGACAGATACGCAGTATTTT.

This chain links TRBV3-1 (or the pseudogene TRBV3-2) with TRBJ2-1, with D possibly TRBD2 on 6 matching bases. The CDR3 runs 13 residues. The germline gives CDR1 LGHDT, CDR2 YNNKEL (reference sequence). Trimming cost V 2 bases and J 9 bases, with 11 bases left between them. The CDR3 DNA reads as TGTGCCAGCAGCCAATCCCTGGGAGGTGAGCAGTTCTTC. Translated: CASSQSLGGEQFF.

This sequence joins TRBV18 and TRBJ2-3, with TRBD2 matching 8 bases. V lost 6 bases and J lost 0; bases outside the gene matches: 8. Germline-derived CDR1 and CDR2 are KGHSH and LQKENI. The CDR3 runs 16 residues. This CDR3 is CASSYGGGWSTDTQYF. In DNA form, the CDR3 reads TGTGCCAGCTCCTACGGGGGGGGTTGGAGCACAGATACGCAGTATTTT.

The genes are TRBV4-2 and TRBJ2-3; D is perhaps TRBD2 (5 bases). V was shortened by 4 bases and J by 5 bases, with 10 bases between the two germline ends. Germline-derived CDR1 and CDR2 are LGHNA and YNFKEQ. The CDR3 spans 13 residues. The CDR3 loop is CASSREWGDTQYF. The CDR3 DNA sequence: TGTGCCAGCAGCCGGGAGTGGGGAGATACGCAGTATTTT.

CDR3 sequence (DNA): TGTGCCAGCAGTTTACTAGACAATGAGCAGTTCTTC. Protein product: CASSLLDNEQFF. The chain combines TRBV2 with TRBJ2-1, with D possibly being TRBD2 (5 bases). Germline V CDR1 and CDR2: SNHLY, FYNNEI. Trimming left V 5 bases short and J 5 bases short, with 7 bases between. There are 12 residues in the CDR3.

The chain's CDR3 is CASSLPGANTEAFF. The CDR3 DNA follows: TGTGCCAGCAGCTTGCCAGGGGCGAACACTGAAGCTTTCTTT. The chain couples TRBV5-6 to TRBJ1-1; D is perhaps TRBD1 (6 bases). Germline V gene lookup returns CDR1 SGHDT and CDR2 YYEEEE. This CDR3 is built from 14 residues. The V and J ends lost 1 base and 1 base respectively, with 8 bases between them. Full variable domain (outside the CDR3, taken from reference TRBV5-6 and TRBJ1-1): DAGVTQSPTHLIKTRGQQVTLRCSPKSGHDTVSWYQQALGQGPQFIFQYYEEEERQRGNFPDRFSGHQFPNYSSELNVNALLLGDSALYLCASSLPGANTEAFFGQGTRLTVV.

The chain recombines TRBV5-1 with TRBJ1-1; D is unresolved. CDR3 length: 15 residues. Trimming removed 3 bases at V and 1 base at J, with 13 bases between. Germline loops: CDR1 SGHRS, CDR2 YFSETQ. CDR3: CASSSSPGENTEAFF. For the CDR3, the DNA is TGCGCCAGCAGCTCAAGCCCCGGAGAGAACACTGAAGCTTTCTTT.

The chain couples TRBV6-6 to TRBJ1-3; D not certain. The V gene's germline CDR1 is MNHNY and CDR2 SVGAGI (reference sequence). Trimming took off 0 bases at V and 0 bases at J, with 6 bases between the two ends. The CDR3 extends over 15 amino acids. As DNA, the CDR3 is TGTGCCAGCAGTTACTCGCCCAGCTCTGGAAACACCATATATTTT. Encoded protein: CASSYSPSSGNTIYF.

The genes are TRBV7-2 and TRBJ1-1, with a possible D match to TRBD1 (5 bases). The V end lost 5 bases, the J end lost 4 bases, and 20 bases lay between the germline ends. The germline CDR1 and CDR2 sequences are SGHTA and FQGNSA. This CDR3 comprises 16 residues. Written as DNA, the CDR3 is TGTGCCAGCAGCCCTAGCGTTCGGGGGATTGGCACTGAAGCTTTCTTT. Its protein is CASSPSVRGIGTEAFF.

The CDR3 here is CASSQGEGSPGGYTF. The CDR3 nucleotides are TGCGCCAGCAGCCAAGGGGAGGGCTCCCCTGGTGGCTACACCTTC. The V call is TRBV4-1, the J call TRBJ1-2; unclear D gene. Germline CDR1 and CDR2: MGHRA and YSYEKL. V shed 1 base and J shed 7 bases, with 16 bases lying between them. The CDR3 extends over 15 amino acids.